This TCR beta chain was sequenced for a study of human T cells and chemical hapten exposure (dated by TCRdb to about 2021). In the study overall: For sensitization, 2% DPC in acetone was applied to a roughly 2 cm by roughly 2 cm area of upper inner arm skin. The patient cohort, mostly female, included alopecia areata with under or over 50% scalp involvement, alopecia totalis and alopecia universalis. In alopecia patients, the study followed how the peripheral blood TCR repertoire changed in vivo over primary and secondary sensitization to diphenylcyclopropenone (DPC), a hapten. Libraries were pooled for sequencing, and variation in per-sample TCR yields was attributed mainly to small differences in library volumes within the pool. Blood for TCR sequencing was provided by twenty-nine alopecia patients at one to four time points (pre-sensitization, 2, 6 and 24 weeks). Patch testing on the upper back used Finn chambers containing 0.01% DPC, with scoring done after 6 days according to International Contact Dermatitis Research Group standards. Throughout the roughly 24-week study period, patients were also given weekly therapeutic DPC doses on the scalp. Blood was sampled from patients pre-sensitization (week 0) and at 2, 6 and about 24 weeks after DPC sensitization. Broad study findings and their caveats: The number of PT1 expanded TCRs positively correlated with patch test score, significant at thresholds 8, 16 and 32 but not 4. All patients had alopecia, a presumed autoimmune disease, so their immune response might differ from that of healthy individuals. No change with DPC sensitization was found in the number of TCRs above 1 in 1000 frequency, and no evidence of global repertoire structure alterations was found. Repeated subsampling changed both the strength of the expansion versus patch-test correlation and the threshold at which that correlation became significant. Significantly more large CDR3 similarity clusters were formed by expanded TCRs than by pre-sensitization or healthy control sets, consistent with antigen-driven responses.

Relative to germline, V is missing 5 bases and J is missing 4 bases, with 28 bases of the junction outside any gene match. The germline V gene supplies CDR1 SGHVS and CDR2 FQNEAQ. The CDR3 runs 23 residues from the cysteine to the phenylalanine. The entry retains the CDR3 DNA only, 69 bases that are in frame from base 1. With regard to this clonotype: Its antigen remains undetermined. The record has no base qualities; no much larger clone is one base away.

Per the publication, the time point label means: pre-sensitization, week 0. Taken with the paper, the label for treatment or condition translates to: therapeutic diphenylcyclopropenone sensitization with weekly scalp DPC. Blood at each patch-test visit was drawn before the patch test was applied. Patients were considered eligible if aged 18 to 70, diagnosed with alopecia and deemed suitable for DPC therapy, and patients were excluded if pregnant. Total RNA was isolated from unfractionated whole blood collected in Tempus Blood RNA tubes. Libraries were constructed by RACE. Sequenced using a NextSeq 500. Library preparation attached unique molecular identifiers to individual cDNA molecules for quantitative, reproducible TCR counting. Each blood RNA sample was used to sequence both TCR alpha and TCR beta chains. On the study's bioinformatics: Samples had a median of approximately 93,000 TCRs, with a range from 23,224 to 690,600. The Decombinator software suite was used to annotate V, J and CDR3 in the TCR reads. For the PS versus PT1 abundance plots, all samples were subsampled to the same number of TCRs (28,000). Expanded TCRs were defined as absent before sensitization and observed at least eight times at the 2-week time point. Using fastp at Q25 and MiXCR, TCRdb reprocessed the public reads and kept productive beta chains. Duplicate CDR3 protein sequences are folded into a single record with the most common DNA and genes. TCRdb, not the original authors, processed these V and J calls. In this sample the table shows 200,000 to 300,000 distinct CDR3 sequences, 7.5% to 10% of which occur a single time. Under 2.5% of the sample lies in the top ten.

Sample: whole blood, taken in connection with sensitization to the hapten diphenylcyclopropenone (DPC). The receptor chain draws on TRBV7-8 and TRBJ2-3, and 12 junction bases match TRBD2. The TCR was taken from a woman aged 40-49 years with alopecia areata. Some clones in this sample may be carry-over from other donors' samples. The nucleotides read TGTGCCAGCAGCCCGAGCCAAGAAGAGACGCGGAGGACTAGCGGGAAGGGCCCAGATACGCAGTATTTT. This yields the protein CASSPSQEETRRTSGKGPDTQYF.